This T cell receptor beta chain was identified during a study of CD8+ T cells in alopecia areata. Indicated treatment: oral pan-JAK inhibitor, 5-10 mg twice daily. Obtained from alopecia areata patients were lesional scalp punch biopsies along with peripheral blood. In regard to this clone: Its antigen is undetermined.

Trimming stripped 0 bases from V and 0 bases from J, with 9 bases between. The CDR3 runs to 15 residues. CDR1 is KGHSH, CDR2 LQKENI, per germline. Whole-study results and caveats: Persistence during tofacitinib was seen for many expanded lesional clones in scalp and blood.

Reverse transcription of extracted RNA yielded cDNA, which provided the sequencing template. Here immunoSEQ multiplex PCR was the method, and the copy in TCRdb shows in-frame clones only, minus some. The table lists fewer than 350,000 clones, nearly 60% of them singletons. This rearrangement joins TRBV18 to TRBJ2-7; D ambiguous. This sequence was found in a human donor with alopecia areata. Sample: CD4+ T cells sorted from blood, taken at week 24, from a patient treated with tofacitinib. CDR3 sequence reads: CASSPPSASSYEQYF. The CDR3 nucleotides read TGTGCCAGCTCACCACCGAGTGCCAGCTCCTACGAGCAGTACTTC.